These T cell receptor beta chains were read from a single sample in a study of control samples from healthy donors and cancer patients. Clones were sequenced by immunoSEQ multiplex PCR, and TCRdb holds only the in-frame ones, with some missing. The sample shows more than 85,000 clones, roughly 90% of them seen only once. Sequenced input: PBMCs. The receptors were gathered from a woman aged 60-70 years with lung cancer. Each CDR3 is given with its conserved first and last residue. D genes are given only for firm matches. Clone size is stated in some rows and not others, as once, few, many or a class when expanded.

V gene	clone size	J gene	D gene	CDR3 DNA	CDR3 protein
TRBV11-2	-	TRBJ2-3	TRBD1	TGTGCCAGCAGCTTAGGACAGGGGGTTTTAATTGGAACAGATACGCAGTATTTT	CASSLGQGVLIGTDTQYF
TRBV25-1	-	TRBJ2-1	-	TGTGCCAGCAGTGAAGGCGCAGCCCGCTCCTACAATGAGCAGTTCTTC	CASSEGAARSYNEQFF
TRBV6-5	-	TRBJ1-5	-	TGTGCCAGCAGTTGGGGGGTGGATCAGCCCCAGCATTTT	CASSWGVDQPQHF
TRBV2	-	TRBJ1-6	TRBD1	TGTGCCAGCAGTGTGGACAGGGGTAATTCACCCCTCCACTTT	CASSVDRGNSPLHF
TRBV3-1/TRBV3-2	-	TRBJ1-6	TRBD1	TGTGCCAGCAGGACAGGGGGCTCCTATAATTCACCCCTCCACTTT	CASRTGGSYNSPLHF
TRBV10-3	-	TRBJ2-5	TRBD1	TGTGCCATCAGTGAGTCGACCGGGACAGGGACCCAAGAGACCCAGTACTTC	CAISESTGTGTQETQYF
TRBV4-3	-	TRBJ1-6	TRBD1	TGCGCCAGCAGCCAGGACAGGGGGGCTAATTCACCCCTCCACTTT	CASSQDRGANSPLHF
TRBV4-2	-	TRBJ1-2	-	TGTGCCAGCAGCCAAGATCGGGGGGATGCTCTGAACTATGGCTACACCTTC	CASSQDRGDALNYGYTF
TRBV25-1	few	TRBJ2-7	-	TGTGCCAGCAGTGAATTGCAGGGGCGAGAGCAGTACTTC	CASSELQGREQYF
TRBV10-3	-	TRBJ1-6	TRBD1	TGTGCCATCAGCTCTACCGGGACAGGGGATTCACCCCTCCACTTT	CAISSTGTGDSPLHF
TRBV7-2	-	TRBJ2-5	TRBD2	TGTGCCAGCAGCTTTAGCGGGGGGGCTCAAGAGACCCAGTACTTC	CASSFSGGAQETQYF
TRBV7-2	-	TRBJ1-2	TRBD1	TGTGCCAGCAGCTTAGTGGGACAGGGGGCTTGGCGGGGCTACACCTTC	CASSLVGQGAWRGYTF
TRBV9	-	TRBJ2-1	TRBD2	TGTGCCAGCAGCGTAGGGGGCGGCGGGAGGGGCAATGAGCAGTTCTTC	CASSVGGGGRGNEQFF
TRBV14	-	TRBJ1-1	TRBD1	TGTGCCAGCAGCCCCTTGGACAGGGTCACTGAAGCTTTCTTT	CASSPLDRVTEAFF
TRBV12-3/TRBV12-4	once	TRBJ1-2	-	TGTGCCAGCAGACGGGGGGCGGGAGGCTACACCTTC	CASRRGAGGYTF
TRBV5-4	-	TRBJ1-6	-	TGTGCCAGCAGAGCCGGGACGGAGAATTCACCCCTCCACTTT	CASRAGTENSPLHF
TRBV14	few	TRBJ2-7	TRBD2	TGTGCCAGCAGCCAAATACTAGCGGGAGTACGCGAGCAGTACTTC	CASSQILAGVREQYF
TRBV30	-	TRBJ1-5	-	TGTGCCTGGAGTGTCGGCCCAAAGGATCAGCCCCAGCATTTT	CAWSVGPKDQPQHF
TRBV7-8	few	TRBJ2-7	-	TGTGCCAGCAGTCCTGGGCGGCTGACCTACGAGCAGTACTTC	CASSPGRLTYEQYF
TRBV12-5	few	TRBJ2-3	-	TGTGCTAGTGGTTTCTCTCGGGGTACGCAGTATTTT	CASGFSRGTQYF
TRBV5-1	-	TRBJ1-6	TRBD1	TGCGCCAGCAGCTACGCCGCGACAGGGAGCGGTTCACCCCTCCACTTT	CASSYAATGSGSPLHF
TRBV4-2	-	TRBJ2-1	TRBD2	TGTGCCAGCAGCTCTAGCGGGGGGGAAAATGAGCAGTTCTTC	CASSSSGGENEQFF
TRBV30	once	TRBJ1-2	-	TGTGCCTGGAGGCCCTTGGAGCGCTTCTATGGCTACACCTTC	CAWRPLERFYGYTF
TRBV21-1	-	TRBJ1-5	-	TGTGCCAGCAGGGATGGAGGGGGCGCGGGTCAGCCCCAGCATTTT	CASRDGGGAGQPQHF
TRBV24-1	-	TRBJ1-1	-	TGTGCCACCAGTGATCTCCTCAGCCTTTTCTTT	CATSDLLSLFF
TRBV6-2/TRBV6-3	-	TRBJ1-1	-	TGTGCCAGCAGTTACTCGGAAAGGGCTGAAGCTTTCTTT	CASSYSERAEAFF
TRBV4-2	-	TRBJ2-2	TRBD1	TGTGCCAGCAGCCAATCAGGGGGGAACACCGGGGAGCTGTTTTTT	CASSQSGGNTGELFF
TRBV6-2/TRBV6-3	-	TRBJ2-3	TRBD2	TGTGCCAGCAGTTACCCAGGACTAGCCGGGGCGACAGATACGCAGTATTTT	CASSYPGLAGATDTQYF
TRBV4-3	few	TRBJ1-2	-	TGCGCCAGCAGCCAAACGGTAACAGGCTCGAACTATGGCTACACCTTC	CASSQTVTGSNYGYTF
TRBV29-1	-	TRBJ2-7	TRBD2	TGCAGCGCGGGACTAGCGGACTACGAGCAGTACTTC	CSAGLADYEQYF
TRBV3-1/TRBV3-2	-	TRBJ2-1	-	TGTGCCAGCAGCCAAGAAGGAGAGAATGAGCAGTTCTTC	CASSQEGENEQFF
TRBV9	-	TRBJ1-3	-	TGTGCCAGCAGCGTAGAAGGGGTTTCTGGAAACACCATATATTTT	CASSVEGVSGNTIYF
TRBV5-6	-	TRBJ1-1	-	TGTGCCAGCAGTCGGGGGCGGTGGGCCACTGAAGCTTTCTTT	CASSRGRWATEAFF
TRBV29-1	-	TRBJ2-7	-	TGCAGCGCCGGACTATCCATCTACGAGCAGTACTTC	CSAGLSIYEQYF
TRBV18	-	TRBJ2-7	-	TGTGCCAGCTCACCCCCAGGGGACTACGAGCAGTACTTC	CASSPPGDYEQYF